The 11 T cell receptor beta chains below were found in one sample sequenced in a study of memory CD4+ T cells and cytomegalovirus serostatus. The data were produced by immunoSEQ multiplex PCR, yet TCRdb's version contains in-frame clones alone and is incomplete. This table has some 54,000 clones, about four fifths appearing once. Single viable CD3+CD4+CD8-CD45RO+ cells were sorted as the memory CD4+ T cells. The sequenced material came from memory CD4+ T cells from blood. The receptors originated from an adult in good health and CMV-seropositive.

This clone was observed a few times. The chain has TRBV6-6 and TRBJ2-5; the D call may be TRBD1 or TRBD2 (5 bases each). The CDR3 contains 14 residues. Trimming removed 2 bases from V and 4 bases from J, with 11 bases in between. The germline V gene encodes CDR1 MNHNY and CDR2 SVGAGI (reference sequence). The CDR3 nucleotides are TGTGCCAGCAGTTACGCCGGGACCCCAGAGACCCAGTACTTC. Translating gives CASSYAGTPETQYF.

The V call is TRBV28, the J call TRBJ2-3; no clear D. CDR3 length: 13 amino acids. The germline CDR1 and CDR2 sequences are MDHEN and SYDVKM. Trimming left V 5 bases short and J 2 bases short, with 8 bases between. The CDR3 is CASSPPHTDTQYF. DNA of the CDR3: TGTGCCAGCAGTCCCCCTCACACAGATACGCAGTATTTT. Based on the CDR3 plus reference TRBV28 and TRBJ2-3, the full variable domain is DVKVTQSSRYLVKRTGEKVFLECVQDMDHENMFWYRQDPGLGLRLIYFSYDVKMKEKGDIPEGYSVSREKKERFSLILESASTNQTSMYLCASSPPHTDTQYFGPGTRLTVL.

The chain couples TRBV5-1 to TRBJ1-3; D not certain. The ends were cut back, 4 bases at V and 0 bases at J, with 8 bases in the middle. Looked up from germline, CDR1 is SGHRS and CDR2 is YFSETQ. The CDR3 totals 14 residues. In DNA form, the CDR3 reads TGCGCCAGCAGCGCTGACCTCTCTGGAAACACCATATATTTT. This encodes CASSADLSGNTIYF.

The chain has TRBV23-1 and TRBJ2-7; D gene ambiguous. TRBV23-1 counts as an open reading frame of uncertain function. This CDR3 region has 9 residues. Trimming shortened V by 5 bases and J by 9 bases, and 5 bases separated the two germline ends. For the CDR3, the DNA is TGCGCCAGCAGTATAAGGCAGTACTTC. It encodes CASSIRQYF.

V gene TRBV7-2 combines with J gene TRBJ1-1, with D perhaps TRBD1 (5 bases). V dropped 1 base and J dropped 4 bases, with 13 bases sitting between them. CDR3 length equals 15 residues. The germline V gene encodes CDR1 SGHTA and CDR2 FQGNSA. The CDR3 is CASSLGVGVVTEAFF. The CDR3 DNA reads as TGTGCCAGCAGCTTAGGGGTAGGGGTGGTCACTGAAGCTTTCTTT.

This clone was picked up a small number of times. The CDR3 protein is CASSLAPTVMRGDYGYTF. CDR3 coding DNA: TGTGCCAGCAGCTTGGCCCCAACGGTGATGAGGGGTGACTATGGCTACACCTTC. The V call is TRBV5-5, the J call TRBJ1-2, with D tentatively TRBD1 (5 bases). V was pared by 0 bases and J by 3 bases, with 21 bases between. Germline lookup yields CDR1 SGHKS and CDR2 YYEKEE (reference sequence). The CDR3 covers 18 residues.

This clone was found once. The V and J genes are TRBV7-2 and TRBJ1-2; tentatively, D is TRBD1 (6 bases). The CDR3 covers 15 residues. Trimming left V 4 bases short and J 4 bases short, with 16 bases between. The germline V gene encodes CDR1 SGHTA and CDR2 FQGNSA. In nucleotides, the CDR3 is TGTGCCAGCAGCTCCGGCGGGGGCACGGGCTATGGCTACACCTTC. Translated: CASSSGGGTGYGYTF.

This chain uses TRBV7-2 with TRBJ1-6; D not resolved. Germline CDR1 reads SGHTA; CDR2 reads FQGNSA. The CDR3 extends over 14 amino acids. V was cut by 1 base and J by 7 bases, with 8 bases left in between. CDR3: CASSLGTVNSPLHF. The CDR3 nucleotides read TGTGCCAGCAGCTTAGGCACAGTAAATTCACCCCTCCACTTT.

This rearrangement joins TRBV9 to TRBJ2-3; D ambiguous. V was trimmed by 0 bases and J by 2 bases, leaving 4 bases between them. The CDR3 is 13 residues long. Germline assignment: CDR1 SGDLS and CDR2 YYNGEE. CDR3 protein: CASSVAFTDTQYF. CDR3 DNA: TGTGCCAGCAGCGTAGCTTTCACAGATACGCAGTATTTT.

The V call is TRBV30, the J call TRBJ2-7, with TRBD2 identical over 9 bases. Germline values: CDR1 GTSNPN, CDR2 SVGIG (reference sequence). Trimming cost V 1 base and J 3 bases; bases outside gene matches: 7. This CDR3 comprises 15 residues. CDR3 nucleotide sequence: TGTGCCTGGAGTGGGGGGGGTAGCGGGAGCTACGAGCAGTACTTC. It codes for CAWSGGGSGSYEQYF.

The chain recombines TRBV18 with TRBJ1-5; D is possibly TRBD1 (5 bases). With 3 bases removed from V and 0 bases from J, the gap between germline ends came to 6 bases. This CDR3 spans 14 amino acids. CDR1 and CDR2 (germline): KGHSH, LQKENI. CDR3 amino acids: CASSPGLSNQPQHF. CDR3 nucleotides: TGTGCCAGCTCACCGGGACTTAGCAATCAGCCCCAGCATTTT.